These 19 T cell receptor beta chains were all obtained from the same sample, sequenced in a study of shared clonotypes between healthy human individuals. Sequenced by immunoSEQ multiplex PCR; TCRdb stores in-frame clones only, minus some. The sample includes over a million clones, roughly 70% of them seen just once. Sequences were obtained from memory CD4+ T cells sorted from blood. The subset is: CD45RA-negative fraction. These receptors were taken from a man aged 18 to 29 in good health.

The chain has TRBV11-2 and TRBJ2-7, with a weak D call TRBD1 (6 bases). The V end lost 5 bases, the J end lost 3 bases, and 17 bases lay between the germline ends. The CDR3 runs to 15 residues. Germline V gives CDR1 SGHAT, CDR2 FQNNGV. CDR3 amino acids: CASSPEYRAVYEQYF. The CDR3 nucleotides read TGTGCCAGCAGCCCCGAGTACAGGGCCGTCTACGAGCAGTACTTC.

This chain joins TRBV6-1 and TRBJ1-2; D is possibly TRBD1 (6 bases). Germline CDR1 reads MNHNS; CDR2 reads SASEGT. The V gene lost 7 bases and the J gene lost 4 bases, with 13 bases spanning the gap. CDR3 length: 13 residues. The CDR3 sequence: CASKPTGFYGYTF. The CDR3 nucleotides read TGTGCCAGCAAGCCGACAGGCTTCTATGGCTACACCTTC.

The chain carries TRBV5-1 and TRBJ1-4; perhaps TRBD1 as D (5 bases). This CDR3 region has 14 residues. V dropped 0 bases and J dropped 3 bases, with 6 bases sitting between them. In germline, CDR1 is SGHRS, CDR2 YFSETQ. CDR3 sequence reads: CASSLAGSNEKLFF. DNA of the CDR3: TGCGCCAGCAGCTTGGCAGGGTCTAATGAAAAACTGTTTTTT.

About this clone itself: This sample also contains other DNA sequences that code for the same CDR3. The gene calls are TRBV5-1 and TRBJ2-2; TRBD2 is a possible D gene (7 bases). The CDR3 is 14 residues long. Germline V gene data show CDR1 as SGHRS and CDR2 as YFSETQ. V was clipped by 7 bases and J by 0 bases, with 10 bases between them. The CDR3 loop reads CASRGATNTGELFF. The CDR3 DNA sequence: TGCGCCAGCCGGGGGGCCACGAACACCGGGGAGCTGTTTTTT.

This clone has only a few counts. This chain joins TRBV11-2 and TRBJ2-5, with D perhaps TRBD1 (6 bases). This CDR3 contains 13 residues. V was pared by 3 bases and J by 3 bases, with 8 bases between. Germline CDR1 and CDR2: SGHAT and FQNNGV. In DNA, the CDR3 is TGTGCCAGCAGCTTGCACAGGGAAGAGACCCAGTACTTC. Translating it yields CASSLHREETQYF.

This chain uses TRBV7-2 with TRBJ2-3, with D uncertain. The CDR3 spans 11 residues. The germline V and J ends were trimmed by 5 bases and 3 bases, with 3 bases remaining between them. CDR1 is SGHTA and CDR2 is FQGNSA in the germline V gene. The CDR3 spells CASSTTDTQYF. For the CDR3, the DNA is TGTGCCAGCAGCACTACAGATACGCAGTATTTT.

This clone showed up just once. The J gene is TRBJ1-1, the V gene TRBV6-6; D is perhaps TRBD1 (5 bases). Germline V gives CDR1 MNHNY, CDR2 SVGAGI (reference sequence). The germline V and J ends were trimmed by 7 bases and 0 bases, with 18 bases remaining between them. The CDR3 runs to 16 residues. The CDR3 DNA follows: TGTGCCAGCATGAGGGAGGGGCGAGTCATGAACACTGAAGCTTTCTTT. Translated: CASMREGRVMNTEAFF.

The V gene is TRBV14, the J gene TRBJ1-6, with D possibly matching TRBD1 (5 bases). V was trimmed by 6 bases and J by 0 bases, leaving 18 bases between them. Germline CDR1 SGHDN, CDR2 FVKESK. The CDR3 length is 18 residues. CDR3 protein: CASSPGTSTHSYNSPLHF. The CDR3 coding sequence is TGTGCCAGCAGTCCCGGGACTTCGACCCACTCCTATAATTCACCCCTCCACTTT. The full variable domain, its missing parts supplied by reference TRBV14 and TRBJ1-6, is EAGVTQFPSHSVIEKGQTVTLRCDPISGHDNLYWYRRVMGKEIKFLLHFVKESKQDESGMPNNRFLAERTGGTYSTLKVQPAELEDSGVYFCASSPGTSTHSYNSPLHFGNGTRLTVT.

This clone was detected only a few times. The chain has TRBV5-4 and TRBJ2-2; no reliable D call. Per the germline V gene, CDR1 is SGHNT and CDR2 is YYREEE (reference sequence). Trimming pared 4 bases from V and 5 bases from J, leaving 15 bases between. The CDR3 extends over 15 amino acids. CDR3 sequence: CASSISGRETGELFF. The CDR3, as DNA: TGTGCCAGCAGCATCTCGGGCCGCGAAACCGGGGAGCTGTTTTTT.

Concerning this clone: The sample holds other DNA sequences that translate to the same CDR3. The chain recombines TRBV5-4 with TRBJ1-1; TRBD1 matches 7 bases. This CDR3 contains 14 residues. V dropped 4 bases and J dropped 3; count of bases not matched to a gene: 6. Germline CDR1 reads SGHNT; CDR2 reads YYREEE (reference sequence). CDR3 protein: CASSLITGDTEAFF. The CDR3 DNA reads as TGTGCCAGCAGCCTAATTACAGGGGACACTGAAGCTTTCTTT.

The J gene is TRBJ1-6, the V gene TRBV6-1; D call uncertain. V lost 1 base and J 0 bases, leaving 7 bases between the germline ends. CDR1 MNHNS and CDR2 SASEGT come from the germline V gene. The CDR3 spans 16 residues. The chain's CDR3 is CASSEDPSSYNSPLHF. The CDR3 DNA reads TGTGCCAGCAGTGAAGACCCCAGCTCCTATAATTCACCCCTCCACTTT.

There are a few counts of this clone. J is TRBJ1-2 and V is TRBV10-3; weak D call: TRBD1 (5 bases). The CDR3 totals 10 residues. V shed 8 bases and J shed 6 bases, with 7 bases lying between them. CDR1 and CDR2 from the germline V gene are ENHRY and SYGVKD. Here the CDR3 DNA reads TGTGCCATCGGGGACGATGGCTACACCTTC. This translates into CAIGDDGYTF.

A single count supports this clone. The V gene is TRBV30, the J gene TRBJ2-3; perhaps D is TRBD1 or TRBD2 (5 bases each). The CDR3 has 14 residues. The ends were cut back, 3 bases at V and 1 base at J, with 11 bases in the middle. CDR1 GTSNPN and CDR2 SVGIG come from the germline V gene (reference sequence). The CDR3 protein is CAWRGEHGTDTQYF. In DNA form, the CDR3 reads TGTGCCTGGAGGGGGGAGCACGGCACAGATACGCAGTATTTT.

This chain connects TRBV7-2 to TRBJ2-2; tentative D call: TRBD1 (5 bases). Germline V gene lookup returns CDR1 SGHTA and CDR2 FQGNSA. Deletions cut 3 bases from V and 6 bases from J, with 11 bases between. The CDR3 has 14 residues. As DNA, the CDR3 is TGTGCCAGCAGCTTCTTTCCAGGGTCCGGGGAGCTGTTTTTT. It translates to CASSFFPGSGELFF.

This clone was seen a handful of times. The chain couples TRBV7-2 to TRBJ1-6, with D unclear. The CDR3 loop spans 16 amino acids. The germline V gene encodes CDR1 SGHTA and CDR2 FQGNSA. Trimming shortened V by 4 bases and J by 3 bases, and 13 bases separated the two germline ends. The CDR3 sequence: CASSSPFPLYNSPLHF. In DNA, the CDR3 is TGTGCCAGCAGCTCCCCGTTCCCTCTCTATAATTCACCCCTCCACTTT.

The chain is built from TRBV18 and TRBJ1-1; D is uncertain. The CDR3 has 15 residues. Germline-derived CDR1 and CDR2 are KGHSH and LQKENI. Between the trimmed V and J ends, which lost 0 bases and 1 base, there was a span of 9 bases. The CDR3 DNA reads as TGTGCCAGCTCACCACCGATAGTACAGAACACTGAAGCTTTCTTT. This encodes CASSPPIVQNTEAFF.

This rearrangement joins TRBV9 to TRBJ2-3; D is unclear. The CDR3 is 14 residues long. V was shortened by 3 bases and J by 4 bases, with 12 bases between the two germline ends. From germline, CDR1 is SGDLS and CDR2 YYNGEE. The chain's CDR3 is CASSGEPRPDTQYF. The CDR3 nucleotides are TGTGCCAGCAGCGGCGAGCCCCGACCAGATACGCAGTATTTT.

The chain joins TRBV7-2 to TRBJ2-1; TRBD1 might be the D (5 bases). Germline assignment: CDR1 SGHTA and CDR2 FQGNSA. The V end lost 5 bases, the J end lost 0 bases, and 11 bases lay between the germline ends. The CDR3 spans 15 residues. In nucleotides, the CDR3 is TGTGCCAGCAGCCAGGACAAAAGCTCCTACAATGAGCAGTTCTTC. This sequence encodes CASSQDKSSYNEQFF.

This chain links TRBV12-2 with TRBJ2-7; the table assigns TRBD2, which was not confirmed against the DNA. TRBV12-2 is a pseudogene segment. The CDR3 consists of 14 residues. In DNA, the CDR3 is TGTGCAAGTCGCTTAGGGACTAGCTCCTACGAGCAGTACTTC. It specifies CASRLGTSSYEQYF.